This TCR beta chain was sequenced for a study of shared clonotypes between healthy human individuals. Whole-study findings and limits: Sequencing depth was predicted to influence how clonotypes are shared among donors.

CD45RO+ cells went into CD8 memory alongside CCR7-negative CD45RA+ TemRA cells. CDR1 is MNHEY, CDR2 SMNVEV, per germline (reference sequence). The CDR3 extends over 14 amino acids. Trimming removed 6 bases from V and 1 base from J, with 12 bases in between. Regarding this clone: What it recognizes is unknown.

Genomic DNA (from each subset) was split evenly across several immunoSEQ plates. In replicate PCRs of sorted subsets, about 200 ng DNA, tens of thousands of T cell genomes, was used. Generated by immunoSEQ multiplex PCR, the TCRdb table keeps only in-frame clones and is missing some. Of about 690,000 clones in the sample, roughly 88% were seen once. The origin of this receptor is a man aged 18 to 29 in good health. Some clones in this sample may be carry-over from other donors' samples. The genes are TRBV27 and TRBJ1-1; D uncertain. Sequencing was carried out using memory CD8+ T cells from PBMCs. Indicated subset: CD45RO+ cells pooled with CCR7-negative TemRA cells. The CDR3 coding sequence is TGTGCCAGCAGGCCGCGTATGGGGAACACTGAAGCTTTCTTT. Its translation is CASRPRMGNTEAFF.